Presented here are 2 T cell receptor beta chains from one specimen sequenced in a study of blood T cell repertoires in COVID-19. Data came from immunoSEQ multiplex PCR; TCRdb stores just in-frame clones and leaves some out. Here the sample spans 140,000 to 150,000 clones, around 90% being singletons. Sequencing input: peripheral blood. These receptors all come from a human donor with COVID-19, enrolled during active disease. The donor label of this sample is uncertain.

The V and J genes are TRBV25-1 and TRBJ1-2, with TRBD1 identical over 11 bases. The CDR3 spans 12 residues. CDR1 and CDR2 from the germline V gene are MGHDK and SYGVNS. V gave up 8 bases and J gave up 7 bases; unmatched junction bases: 3. The DNA for the CDR3 is TGTGCCAGCGGGGACAGGGGGTTTGGCTACACCTTC. This sequence encodes CASGDRGFGYTF.

The V and J genes are TRBV18 and TRBJ2-1; 8 bases are shared with TRBD2. This CDR3 spans 15 amino acids. Germline V CDR1 and CDR2: KGHSH, LQKENI. After removal of 6 bases from V and 7 bases from J, the junction contained 11 bases not matched to a gene. In DNA, the CDR3 is TGTGCCAGCTCTCCAAGCGGGAGTTATGGAAATGAGCAGTTCTTC. Translating gives CASSPSGSYGNEQFF. The full variable domain, completed using reference TRBV18 and TRBJ2-1, is NAGVMQNPRHLVRRRGQEARLRCSPMKGHSHVYWYRQLPEEGLKFMVYLQKENIIDESGMPKERFSAEFPKEGPSILRIQQVVRGDSAAYFCASSPSGSYGNEQFFGPGTRLTVL.